The 20 T cell receptor beta chains below were found in one sample sequenced in a study of shared clonotypes between healthy human individuals. As defined, naive CD8 cells were CD45RO-negative and positively selected for CCR7, with terminally differentiated effector memory CD45RA+ cells excluded. Sequenced by immunoSEQ multiplex PCR; TCRdb stores in-frame clones only, minus some. The repertoire consists of some 2 million clones, with about 94% occurring once and the leading ten covering around 1.2%. What was sequenced was naive CD8+ T cells sorted from blood. Every receptor here comes from a man aged 18 to 29 in good health.

In regard to this clone: The junction does not match germline at one end; this may be a read error. The chain employs TRBV28 and TRBJ1-2; the D gene is possibly TRBD1 (5 bases). This CDR3 has 15 residues. The germline gives CDR1 MDHEN, CDR2 SYDVKM. CDR3 sequence: CASSLEGLVGYSYTF. CDR3 DNA: TGTGCCAGCAGTTTAGAGGGACTCGTGGGCTATAGCTACACCTTC.

The CDR3 region is CASSTTGGDEQYF. The CDR3 coding sequence is TGCGCCAGCAGCACGACAGGGGGCGATGAGCAGTACTTC. The chain carries TRBV5-1 and TRBJ2-7; TRBD1 matches 10 bases. CDR1 and CDR2 (germline): SGHRS, YFSETQ. The V and J ends lost 4 bases and 7 bases, in that order; junction bases with no gene match: 5. CDR3 size: 13 residues.

This clone was counted a single time. The chain joins TRBV28 to TRBJ2-7; 7 bases are shared with TRBD1. V gave up 8 bases and J gave up 0 bases; unmatched junction bases: 7. The CDR3 consists of 14 residues. CDR1 is MDHEN and CDR2 is SYDVKM in the germline V gene. The CDR3 is CASLPDRASYEQYF. The CDR3 coding sequence is TGTGCCAGCCTCCCCGACAGGGCCTCCTACGAGCAGTACTTC.

The chain employs TRBV9 and TRBJ2-1; 15 nucleotides match TRBD2. V was pared by 1 base and J by 6 bases, with 11 bases of the junction left unmatched. This CDR3 is 19 amino acids long. CDR1 SGDLS and CDR2 YYNGEE come from the germline V gene. CDR3 protein: CASSVSLGLAGGLSNEQFF. CDR3 sequence (DNA): TGTGCCAGCAGCGTATCGTTGGGACTAGCGGGAGGTCTATCCAATGAGCAGTTCTTC. Full variable domain (remainder filled in from reference TRBV9 and TRBJ2-1): DSGVTQTPKHLITATGQRVTLRCSPRSGDLSVYWYQQSLDQGLQFLIQYYNGEERAKGNILERFSAQQFPDLHSELNLSSLELGDSALYFCASSVSLGLAGGLSNEQFFGPGTRLTVL.

The J gene is TRBJ1-1, the V gene TRBV19; D possibly corresponds to TRBD1 (6 bases). This CDR3 comprises 16 residues. Germline values: CDR1 LNHDA, CDR2 SQIVND (reference sequence). V gave up 5 bases and J gave up 1 base, with 17 bases separating them. Here the CDR3 DNA reads TGTGCCAGTAGTTTACTAGACGGGACAACGAACACTGAAGCTTTCTTT. Amino acid sequence: CASSLLDGTTNTEAFF.

The genes are TRBV5-5 and TRBJ2-7; 9 bases agree with TRBD1. This CDR3 spans 15 amino acids. The J segment lost 4 bases and the V segment lost 2 bases, leaving 7 bases of the junction unmatched. CDR1 is SGHKS and CDR2 is YYEKEE in the germline V gene (reference sequence). The DNA for the CDR3 is TGTGCCAGCAGCTTCACAGGGGGCGCAACTTACGAGCAGTACTTC. It specifies CASSFTGGATYEQYF.

This sequence joins TRBV27 and TRBJ2-5; D possibly corresponds to TRBD1 (5 bases). The CDR3 is 14 residues long. Per the germline V gene, CDR1 is MNHEY and CDR2 is SMNVEV (reference sequence). V gave up 5 bases and J gave up 5 bases, with 15 bases separating them. The CDR3 protein is CASSPSPPGETQYF. Written as DNA, the CDR3 is TGTGCCAGCAGTCCGTCCCCCCCAGGGGAGACCCAGTACTTC.

The rearrangement links TRBV6-6 to TRBJ2-1; 7 bases match TRBD2. This CDR3 region has 12 residues. The junction had 5 bases not matched to a gene; V was cut back by 11 bases and J by 4 bases. Germline CDR1 reads MNHNY; CDR2 reads SVGAGI (reference sequence). The CDR3: CAGGGVYNEQFF. CDR3 nucleotides: TGTGCCGGGGGGGGAGTTTACAATGAGCAGTTCTTC.

In the case of this clone: Distinct nucleotide sequences in the sample also encode this CDR3. The V and J genes are TRBV9 and TRBJ1-2, with D uncertain. This CDR3 region has 13 residues. V was pared by 0 bases and J by 2 bases, with 5 bases between. Germline V gene sequence: CDR1 SGDLS, CDR2 YYNGEE. The CDR3 region has the DNA TGTGCCAGCAGCGTAGGCGAGAACTATGGCTACACCTTC. Its translation: CASSVGENYGYTF.

This chain joins TRBV27 and TRBJ2-1; possibly TRBD2 for D (5 bases). The CDR3 runs to 13 residues. Germline assignment: CDR1 MNHEY and CDR2 SMNVEV (reference sequence). V was shortened by 2 bases and J by 9 bases, with 11 bases between the two germline ends. CDR3 in DNA: TGTGCCAGCAGTTTAACGAGGGCTGCTGAGCAGTTCTTC. This sequence encodes CASSLTRAAEQFF.

The gene calls are TRBV4-1 and TRBJ1-6; 8 bases agree with TRBD1. Germline CDR1 and CDR2: MGHRA and YSYEKL. The CDR3 spans 13 residues. The trim removed 7 bases at V and 6 bases at J, leaving 2 bases unmatched. The CDR3 loop is CASKDRGNSPLHF. As DNA, the CDR3 is TGCGCCAGCAAAGACAGGGGTAATTCACCCCTCCACTTT.

Worth noting for this clone: The identical CDR3 is also encoded by other nucleotide sequences in the sample. The genes are TRBV7-2 and TRBJ2-1; the match to TRBD2 covers 7 bases. V trimming: 1 base; J trimming: 7 bases; junction bases outside the gene matches: 1. The CDR3 is 13 amino acids. Germline V gene data show CDR1 as SGHTA and CDR2 as FQGNSA. The CDR3 loop reads CASSLGGGNEQFF. The CDR3 region has the DNA TGTGCCAGCAGCTTAGGGGGGGGTAATGAGCAGTTCTTC.

The V gene is TRBV5-1, the J gene TRBJ2-1; TRBD1 matches 11 bases. CDR1 and CDR2 from the germline V gene are SGHRS and YFSETQ. CDR3 length equals 15 residues. V shed 4 bases and J 7 bases; nucleotides not matched to a gene: 7. In DNA, the CDR3 is TGCGCCAGCAGCGAGGGACAGGGGGTGAAAAATGAGCAGTTCTTC. Protein product: CASSEGQGVKNEQFF.

J is TRBJ2-7 and V is TRBV28; TRBD1 agrees at 7 bases. There are 15 residues in the CDR3. V dropped 6 bases and J dropped 2; count of bases not matched to a gene: 10. Germline V CDR1 and CDR2: MDHEN, SYDVKM. As DNA, the CDR3 is TGTGCCAGCAGCCCCGCGAGGGACAGCCCCTACGAGCAGTACTTC. As protein: CASSPARDSPYEQYF.

This chain links TRBV7-6 with TRBJ2-3, with D perhaps matching TRBD2 (6 bases). This CDR3 is 16 amino acids long. Germline V lookup: CDR1 SGHVS, CDR2 FNYEAQ. The germline V and J ends were trimmed by 2 bases and 2 bases, with 14 bases remaining between them. DNA of the CDR3: TGTGCCAGCAGCTTAACGGGGCGGGGCCCCACAGATACGCAGTATTTT. It encodes CASSLTGRGPTDTQYF.

This rearrangement joins TRBV5-6 to TRBJ2-7, with no clear D. V was clipped by 0 bases and J by 7 bases, with 11 bases between them. Germline V gene lookup returns CDR1 SGHDT and CDR2 YYEEEE. The CDR3 totals 13 residues. This chain's CDR3 is CASSLVEGSEQYF. The DNA of the CDR3 is TGTGCCAGCAGCTTGGTCGAAGGGTCTGAGCAGTACTTC. The complete variable domain, with remaining parts taken from reference TRBV5-6 and TRBJ2-7, reads DAGVTQSPTHLIKTRGQQVTLRCSPKSGHDTVSWYQQALGQGPQFIFQYYEEEERQRGNFPDRFSGHQFPNYSSELNVNALLLGDSALYLCASSLVEGSEQYFGPGTRLTVT.

CDR3: CASSEWQGISAYEQYF. The CDR3, as DNA: TGTGCCAGCAGTGAATGGCAGGGAATTTCCGCCTACGAGCAGTACTTC. The rearrangement uses TRBV6-1 and TRBJ2-7, with TRBD1 as a possible D gene (5 bases). V gave up 2 bases and J gave up 2 bases, with 16 bases separating them. This CDR3 region has 16 residues. The germline gives CDR1 MNHNS, CDR2 SASEGT.

The chain recombines TRBV6-5 with TRBJ2-7; 9 bases are shared with TRBD1. J lost 4 bases, V lost 2 bases, and 6 bases had no gene match. This CDR3 contains 15 residues. Germline CDR1 MNHEY, CDR2 SVGAGI. CDR3 sequence reads: CASSYEQGARYEQYF. The DNA for the CDR3 is TGTGCCAGCAGTTACGAACAGGGGGCGAGGTACGAGCAGTACTTC.

J is TRBJ1-5 and V is TRBV28, with TRBD1 matching 8 bases. CDR1 MDHEN and CDR2 SYDVKM come from the germline V gene. The CDR3 runs 13 residues. Trimming took 8 bases from V and 6 from J; bases not matched to a gene: 6. The CDR3 nucleotides read TGTGCCAGCGTGACAGGGGTGGGTCAGCCCCAGCATTTT. It yields the protein CASVTGVGQPQHF.

The chain joins TRBV6-1 to TRBJ2-7, with 7 bases matching TRBD1. Trimming removed 5 bases from V and 6 bases from J; junction bases left unmatched: 4. The CDR3 is 12 amino acids. Germline V gives CDR1 MNHNS, CDR2 SASEGT. CDR3: CASSSTGVEQYF. As DNA, the CDR3 is TGTGCCAGCAGTAGCACAGGGGTCGAGCAGTACTTC.